This T cell receptor beta chain derives from a study of shared clonotypes between healthy human individuals. Per germline, CDR1 SGHRS and CDR2 YFSETQ. V was trimmed by 2 bases and J by 2 bases, leaving 9 bases between them. There are 14 residues in the CDR3. Regarding this clone: Other DNA sequences within the sample encode an identical CDR3.

This was a deep-level run. The authors' processing: For the immunoSEQ data, sequences were junction-only without quality scores, so filtering differed. Produced via immunoSEQ multiplex PCR; TCRdb's table is partial and in-frame only. V, J and clone size reflect that table, while D and trimming were determined from the DNA. The repertoire holds 2 million to 2.5 million clones, roughly 90% seen once, with 0.37% in the top ten. This chain uses TRBV5-1 with TRBJ2-3, with D tentatively TRBD2 (5 bases). The sequence derives from a man between 18 and 29 years old in good health. Some clones in this sample may be carry-over from other donors' samples. The sample taken for sequencing was naive CD4+ T cells from PBMCs. The subset denotes: CD45RA+ positively selected. CDR3 DNA sequence: TGCGCCAGCAGCTTAACTAGTCCCACAGATACGCAGTATTTT. Amino acid sequence: CASSLTSPTDTQYF.